The 18 T cell receptor beta chains given below trace back to one sample, sequenced in a study of shared clonotypes between healthy human individuals. TCRdb's table, derived via immunoSEQ multiplex PCR, lists solely in-frame clones and lacks some. Of fewer than 600,000 clones in the sample, around 76% are singletons; the top ten hold 12%. Sequenced sample: PBMCs. Source of these receptors: a woman aged 40 to 50 in good health. Some clones in this sample may be carry-over from other donors' samples.

The rearrangement links TRBV19 to TRBJ1-5; D gene ambiguous. The length of the CDR3 is 15 residues. V gave up 3 bases and J gave up 0 bases, with 9 bases separating them. From germline, CDR1 is LNHDA and CDR2 SQIVND (reference sequence). The CDR3, as DNA: TGTGCCAGTAGTATCGGAGAACATAGCAATCAGCCCCAGCATTTT. Its translation is CASSIGEHSNQPQHF.

On this clone: A far larger clone is a single base away, which makes a read error likely. Within the sample, other DNA sequences also encode this same CDR3. V and J are TRBV19 and TRBJ2-2, with D perhaps being TRBD1 or TRBD2 (5 bases each). The CDR3 loop spans 13 amino acids. Germline-derived CDR1 and CDR2 are LNHDA and SQIVND (reference sequence). CDR3 coding DNA: TGTGCCAGCGGGGCAGCGAATACCGGGGAGCTGTTTTTT. Encoded protein: CASGAANTGELFF.

The genes are TRBV6-5 and TRBJ1-2; perhaps TRBD1 as D (5 bases). Germline CDR1 and CDR2: MNHEY and SVGAGI. The CDR3 extends over 13 amino acids. Trimming took 2 bases from V and 8 from J, leaving 12 bases between them. The CDR3 DNA sequence: TGTGCCAGCAGTTACGACACGGGGGGAGGCTACACCTTC. It specifies CASSYDTGGGYTF.

V usage is TRBV5-1 and J usage is TRBJ1-1, with D possibly TRBD1 on 5 matching bases. CDR3 length: 13 residues. The germline V gene has CDR1 SGHRS and CDR2 YFSETQ. Trimming took 7 bases from V and 3 from J, leaving 13 bases between them. CDR3 residues: CASRRGDDTEAFF. The CDR3 DNA sequence: TGCGCCAGCCGTAGGGGCGACGACACTGAAGCTTTCTTT.

V gene TRBV11-2 combines with J gene TRBJ2-7; no clear D. CDR1 is SGHAT, CDR2 FQNNGV, per germline. V lost 4 bases and J lost 0, with 10 bases in between. The length of the CDR3 is 14 residues. This CDR3 reads CASSSQLSSYEQYF. CDR3 nucleotides: TGTGCCAGCAGCTCCCAGTTGAGCTCCTACGAGCAGTACTTC.

This chain joins TRBV9 and TRBJ1-3; no reliable D call. The CDR3 spans 15 residues. Germline CDR1 reads SGDLS; CDR2 reads YYNGEE. The V end was cut by 4 bases, the J end by 1 base, with 12 bases between. CDR3 coding DNA: TGTGCCAGCAGCCCTATCGGGGATTCTGGAAACACCATATATTTT. It yields the protein CASSPIGDSGNTIYF. The full variable domain, rest sourced from reference TRBV9 and TRBJ1-3, is DSGVTQTPKHLITATGQRVTLRCSPRSGDLSVYWYQQSLDQGLQFLIQYYNGEERAKGNILERFSAQQFPDLHSELNLSSLELGDSALYFCASSPIGDSGNTIYFGEGSWLTVV.

This clone was observed a single time. CDR3 residues: CATSRATGAQETQYF. The CDR3, as DNA: TGTGCCACCAGCAGAGCTACAGGGGCCCAAGAGACCCAGTACTTC. The chain combines TRBV15 with TRBJ2-5, with 7 bases matching TRBD1. This CDR3 region has 15 residues. Germline-derived CDR1 and CDR2 are LNHNV and YYDKDF (reference sequence). Trimming removed 1 base from V and 1 base from J; junction bases left unmatched: 3.

The V call is TRBV4-1, the J call TRBJ1-5, with D possibly matching TRBD1 (5 bases). The germline CDR1 and CDR2 sequences are MGHRA and YSYEKL. Trimming removed 1 base at V and 0 bases at J, with 7 bases between. The CDR3 is 15 residues long. CDR3 bases: TGCGCCAGCAGCCAAGTCAGGGATAGCAATCAGCCCCAGCATTTT. Its translation: CASSQVRDSNQPQHF.

The chain uses TRBV28 and TRBJ2-4; 8 nucleotides agree with TRBD2. The junction had 8 bases not matched to a gene; V was cut back by 4 bases and J by 3 bases. CDR3 length equals 16 residues. Germline CDR1 is MDHEN and CDR2 is SYDVKM. CDR3 sequence (DNA): TGTGCCAGCAGTTCGGGGGGGTCTTCAGGCAAAAACATTCAGTACTTC. Protein product: CASSSGGSSGKNIQYF.

The chain employs TRBV7-8 and TRBJ1-5; possible D gene TRBD1, 5 bases. CDR1 SGHVS and CDR2 FQNEAQ come from the germline V gene. V lost 1 base, J lost 1 base, and 29 bases lay in between. This CDR3 has 22 amino acids. The CDR3 DNA reads as TGTGCCAGCAGCTTAGTGTGGACACCGGGTCGAGCCAACCTCCTCAGCAATCAGCCCCAGCATTTT. It codes for CASSLVWTPGRANLLSNQPQHF.

This chain connects TRBV10-3 to TRBJ1-4; TRBD1 matches 7 bases. The V gene end was trimmed by 5 bases and the J gene end by 7 bases; junction bases not matched to a gene: 13. The CDR3 runs to 16 residues. Germline V gene data show CDR1 as ENHRY and CDR2 as SYGVKD. CDR3 coding DNA: TGTGCCATCAGTCCCAACAGGGGACTGGGTGGTGAAAAACTGTTTTTT. This translates into CAISPNRGLGGEKLFF.

J is TRBJ2-7 and V is TRBV28, with 7 bases fitting TRBD2. CDR3 length: 16 amino acids. J gave up 0 bases and V 8 bases, and 13 bases lay outside the gene matches. Germline-derived CDR1 and CDR2 are MDHEN and SYDVKM. In nucleotides, the CDR3 is TGTGCCAGCCGAGGTAGCGGGCCTCGGGACTCCTACGAGCAGTACTTC. This encodes CASRGSGPRDSYEQYF.

This clone was detected a few times. This chain connects TRBV4-1 to TRBJ2-7; possible D gene TRBD1, 6 bases. The length of the CDR3 is 15 residues. The V and J ends lost 0 bases and 0 bases respectively, with 9 bases between them. Germline values: CDR1 MGHRA, CDR2 YSYEKL. CDR3 in DNA: TGCGCCAGCAGCCAAGAGAGGGGGAGCTCCTACGAGCAGTACTTC. It codes for CASSQERGSSYEQYF.

The chain recombines TRBV7-9 with TRBJ2-5, with 10 bases matching TRBD1. The J call is in doubt because the DNA end fits TRBJ2-7 better. Germline V CDR1 and CDR2: SEHNR, FQNEAQ (reference sequence). This CDR3 has 15 amino acids. The DNA for the CDR3 is TGTGCCAGCAGCTTAAACCTGCGGGACAGGGGCGAGCAGTACTTC. It yields the protein CASSLNLRDRGEQYF.

The chain couples TRBV7-3 to TRBJ2-7; D is possibly TRBD1 (5 bases). From germline, CDR1 is SGHTA and CDR2 FQGTGA. Trimming stripped 4 bases from V and 13 bases from J, with 17 bases between. CDR3 length: 12 residues. CDR3 amino acids: CASSSGQGYPYF. CDR3 coding DNA: TGTGCCAGCAGCTCTGGGCAGGGCTACCCTTACTTC.

J is TRBJ1-1 and V is TRBV6-6; D uncertain. This CDR3 is built from 12 residues. The ends were cut back, 6 bases at V and 5 bases at J, with 10 bases in the middle. Germline CDR1 is MNHNY and CDR2 is SVGAGI (reference sequence). CDR3 residues: CASRYLLTEAFF. The CDR3 nucleotides read TGTGCCAGCAGGTACCTGTTAACTGAAGCTTTCTTT.

As for this clone: The likely explanation is a read error, given a far larger clone one base away. Additional DNA sequences in this sample encode the identical CDR3. V is TRBV29-1 and J is TRBJ1-3; D gene ambiguous. Germline V gene lookup returns CDR1 SQVTM and CDR2 ANQGSEA. The CDR3 runs to 13 residues. CDR3 sequence reads: CSGGRADGNTIYF. CDR3 nucleotides: TGCAGCGGTGGTAGGGCAGACGGAAACACCATATACTTT.

The chain couples TRBV28 to TRBJ2-1, with 11 positions matching TRBD1. Germline trimming cut 7 bases from V and 8 bases from J; bases unmatched to any gene: 10. CDR1 and CDR2 (germline): MDHEN, SYDVKM. The CDR3 consists of 15 residues. The chain's CDR3 is CASKRTGGASYEQFF. The DNA for the CDR3 is TGTGCCAGCAAACGGACAGGGGGCGCTTCCTATGAGCAGTTCTTC. Filled out from reference TRBV28 and TRBJ2-1, the complete variable domain reads DVKVTQSSRYLVKRTGEKVFLECVQDMDHENMFWYRQDPGLGLRLIYFSYDVKMKEKGDIPEGYSVSREKKERFSLILESASTNQTSMYLCASKRTGGASYEQFFGPGTRLTVL.